The 18 T cell receptor beta chains presented below share a single source sample, sequenced in a study of blood T cell repertoires in COVID-19. Data came from immunoSEQ multiplex PCR; TCRdb stores just in-frame clones and leaves some out. The sample includes around 300,000 clones, almost 85% of them seen just once. The sample comprised peripheral blood. The receptors shown here come from a human donor in a cohort sampled during active COVID-19.

The chain employs TRBV12-5 and TRBJ2-5; TRBD2 matches at 16 bases. CDR1 is LGHNT, CDR2 FRNRAP, per germline. The CDR3 consists of 20 residues. V shed 4 bases, J shed 7 bases, and the junction held 18 bases outside the gene matches. The chain's CDR3 is CASGYQSGTSGGDSPGTQYF. Written as DNA, the CDR3 is TGTGCTAGTGGTTACCAATCCGGGACTAGCGGGGGGGATTCACCGGGGACCCAGTACTTC.

The chain is built from TRBV7-9 and TRBJ1-2, with TRBD1 matching 11 bases. Germline CDR1 SEHNR, CDR2 FQNEAQ (reference sequence). This CDR3 comprises 14 residues. V lost 5 bases and J lost 6; bases outside the gene matches: 5. This CDR3 reads CASSPGQGGDGYTF. CDR3 in DNA: TGTGCCAGCAGCCCGGGACAGGGGGGAGATGGCTACACCTTC.

The DNA for the CDR3 is TGCGCCAGCAGTGGTCCCGGGACAACCCGGAGTGCTAATGAAAAACTGTTTTTT. Translating gives CASSGPGTTRSANEKLFF. This rearrangement joins TRBV10-2 to TRBJ1-4; weak D call: TRBD1 (6 bases). This CDR3 has 18 residues. V was pared by 4 bases and J by 3 bases, with 21 bases between. CDR1 and CDR2 (germline): WSHSY, SAAADI.

A single count supports this clone. The chain links TRBV11-3 to TRBJ2-1, with 7 positions matching TRBD2. CDR3 size: 15 residues. Germline CDR1 reads SGHNT; CDR2 reads YENEEA. The ends lost 0 bases at V and 4 bases at J; junction bases unmatched: 3. The CDR3 loop is CASSLDGGGYNEQFF. CDR3 sequence (DNA): TGTGCCAGCAGCTTAGATGGCGGGGGATACAATGAGCAGTTCTTC. The variable domain in full, with the rest retrieved from reference TRBV11-3 and TRBJ2-1, is EAGVVQSPRYKIIEKKQPVAFWCNPISGHNTLYWYLQNLGQGPELLIRYENEEAVDDSQLPKDRFSAERLKGVDSTLKIQPAELGDSAVYLCASSLDGGGYNEQFFGPGTRLTVL.

The chain recombines TRBV3-1 (or the pseudogene TRBV3-2) with TRBJ2-3; TRBD2 matches at 7 bases. The length of the CDR3 is 13 residues. Germline CDR1 is LGHDT and CDR2 is YNNKEL (reference sequence). V shed 6 bases and J 5 bases; nucleotides not matched to a gene: 5. The CDR3 DNA sequence: TGTGCCAGCAGAGGACTAGTGAAAGATACGCAGTATTTT. This gives the protein CASRGLVKDTQYF.

This chain uses TRBV4-1 with TRBJ1-3; 9 bases match TRBD1. CDR1 and CDR2 (germline): MGHRA, YSYEKL. CDR3 length: 15 residues. V shed 2 bases and J 4 bases; nucleotides not matched to a gene: 3. DNA for the CDR3: TGCGCCAGCAGCCAAAACAGGGGGCCCGGAAACACCATATATTTT. This translates into CASSQNRGPGNTIYF.

The chain combines TRBV7-9 with TRBJ1-1; D perhaps matches TRBD1 (5 bases). The V end was cut by 7 bases, the J end by 1 base, with 13 bases between. The germline V gene encodes CDR1 SEHNR and CDR2 FQNEAQ (reference sequence). This CDR3 has 14 residues. CDR3 nucleotides: TGTGCCAGCATACCCGGGACTGCGAACACTGAAGCTTTCTTT. This encodes CASIPGTANTEAFF.

The gene calls are TRBV5-6 and TRBJ1-5, with 9 bases fitting TRBD1. Trimming took 3 bases from V and 5 from J; bases not matched to a gene: 6. In germline, CDR1 is SGHDT, CDR2 YYEEEE. CDR3 size: 15 residues. The CDR3 reads CASSSRDREHQPQHF. DNA of the CDR3: TGTGCCAGCAGCTCCCGGGACAGGGAACATCAGCCCCAGCATTTT.

The genes are TRBV9 and TRBJ2-3; maybe TRBD2 (6 bases). The CDR3 contains 15 residues. In germline, CDR1 is SGDLS, CDR2 YYNGEE. Trimming removed 0 bases from V and 6 bases from J, with 14 bases in between. CDR3 region: CASSVEGGSGDTQYF. CDR3 nucleotide sequence: TGTGCCAGCAGCGTAGAAGGAGGGAGCGGTGATACGCAGTATTTT.

This clone was counted once. V is TRBV11-3 and J is TRBJ2-1; 7 positions match TRBD2. The CDR3 covers 15 residues. Germline V gene sequence: CDR1 SGHNT, CDR2 YENEEA. Trimming cost V 1 base and J 4 bases; bases outside gene matches: 4. The DNA for the CDR3 is TGTGCCAGCAGCTTAGGAGACGGGGGGTACAATGAGCAGTTCTTC. Protein: CASSLGDGGYNEQFF.

The CDR3 region is CASSNSGQRNTIYF. CDR3 nucleotides: TGTGCCAGCTCAAACTCGGGACAGAGAAACACCATATATTTT. This sequence joins TRBV18 and TRBJ1-3, with 7 bases matching TRBD1. V lost 5 bases and J lost 5; bases outside the gene matches: 6. Germline V gene lookup returns CDR1 KGHSH and CDR2 LQKENI. The CDR3 is made up of 14 amino acids.

The sample holds a few counts of this clone. This chain links TRBV3-1 (or the pseudogene TRBV3-2) with TRBJ1-2; no definite D call. Germline CDR1 is LGHDT and CDR2 is YNNKEL (reference sequence). This CDR3 is 15 amino acids long. The V and J ends lost 0 bases and 4 bases respectively, with 12 bases between them. The CDR3 DNA follows: TGTGCCAGCAGCCAAGAGGCGGGGAGCGGCTATGGCTACACCTTC. It encodes CASSQEAGSGYGYTF.

The V and J genes are TRBV13 and TRBJ2-7; D is possibly TRBD1 (6 bases). This CDR3 has 12 residues. V was clipped by 5 bases and J by 8 bases, with 13 bases between them. The V gene's germline CDR1 is PRHDT and CDR2 FYEKMQ (reference sequence). CDR3 residues: CASSQDRRKQYF. In nucleotides, the CDR3 is TGTGCCAGCAGCCAGGACAGACGTAAGCAGTACTTC.

Many counts were recorded for this clone. This chain joins TRBV5-1 and TRBJ2-3; 8 bases match TRBD2. V lost 4 bases, J lost 6 bases, and 7 bases stayed unmatched. There are 14 residues in the CDR3. Germline V CDR1 and CDR2: SGHRS, YFSETQ. For the CDR3, the DNA is TGCGCCAGCAGCCCAGGGACTAGAGGGGATACGCAGTATTTT. It specifies CASSPGTRGDTQYF. The full variable domain, rest sourced from reference TRBV5-1 and TRBJ2-3, is KAGVTQTPRYLIKTRGQQVTLSCSPISGHRSVSWYQQTPGQGLQFLFEYFSETQRNKGNFPGRFSGRQFSNSRSEMNVSTLELGDSALYLCASSPGTRGDTQYFGPGTRLTVL.

The chain employs TRBV2 and TRBJ1-2; possible D gene TRBD1, 6 bases. Germline V gives CDR1 SNHLY, CDR2 FYNNEI. V lost 8 bases to trimming and J lost 6 bases, with 13 bases between them. The CDR3 length is 12 residues. CDR3: CASRFQGHGYTF. The CDR3 coding sequence is TGTGCCAGCCGATTCCAGGGGCATGGCTACACCTTC.

The V and J genes are TRBV7-9 and TRBJ2-7; the D gene is possibly TRBD1 (5 bases). The V gene lost 2 bases and the J gene lost 5 bases, with 13 bases spanning the gap. Germline V gene sequence: CDR1 SEHNR, CDR2 FQNEAQ (reference sequence). The CDR3 spans 14 residues. The CDR3 DNA is TGTGCCAGCAGCTTAAGGGGTAGCCGAGACGAGCAGTACTTC. It is translated as CASSLRGSRDEQYF.

The chain carries TRBV5-4 and TRBJ2-2, with 10 bases identical to TRBD2. Germline CDR1 SGHNT, CDR2 YYREEE (reference sequence). This CDR3 is 13 amino acids long. The CDR3 sequence is CAAASGGSGELFF. The DNA for the CDR3 is TGTGCAGCGGCTAGCGGGGGTTCCGGGGAGCTGTTTTTT.

The chain's CDR3 is CASSSIAGAAYEQYF. CDR3 in DNA: TGTGCCAGCAGCTCAATAGCGGGGGCCGCCTACGAGCAGTACTTC. V gene TRBV7-2 combines with J gene TRBJ2-7; 9 bases agree with TRBD2. Germline CDR1 and CDR2: SGHTA and FQGNSA. The CDR3 runs to 15 residues. The junction had 6 bases not matched to a gene; V was cut back by 4 bases and J by 2 bases.